This passage covers 3 T cell receptor beta chains from one sample sequenced in a study of blood T cell repertoires in COVID-19. Generated by immunoSEQ multiplex PCR, the TCRdb table keeps only in-frame clones and is missing some. The data contain roughly 100,000 clones, roughly 90% of them singletons. Sequencing was performed on peripheral blood. Receptors originate from a woman aged 50 to 65 with COVID-19, enrolled during active disease.

This chain links TRBV24-1 with TRBJ2-1; the match to TRBD1 covers 10 bases. The CDR3 totals 17 residues. Unmatched junction bases numbered 8, after V lost 4 bases and J lost 3 bases. The germline gives CDR1 KGHDR, CDR2 SFDVKD. CDR3 loop: CATSDNSGTGDYNEQFF. DNA of the CDR3: TGTGCCACCAGTGACAATTCCGGGACAGGGGACTACAATGAGCAGTTCTTC.

The genes are TRBV5-1 and TRBJ2-5, with 9 bases fitting TRBD2. The CDR3 sequence is 16 residues long. In germline, CDR1 is SGHRS, CDR2 YFSETQ. V lost 4 bases to trimming and J lost 2 bases; unmatched junction nucleotides: 9. CDR3 protein: CASSGGSGGSQETQYF. CDR3 in DNA: TGCGCCAGCAGCGGAGGTAGCGGGGGCTCTCAAGAGACCCAGTACTTC.

The rearrangement links TRBV5-4 to TRBJ2-5; TRBD2 aligns across 7 bases. V was clipped by 4 bases and J by 5 bases; unmatched bases: 8. This CDR3 contains 14 residues. Germline-derived CDR1 and CDR2 are SGHNT and YYREEE (reference sequence). The CDR3 reads CASSPVGGTETQYF. For the CDR3, the DNA is TGTGCCAGCAGCCCGGTGGGAGGGACCGAGACCCAGTACTTC.